The present TCR beta chain was sequenced within a study of T cell responses to AZD1222 COVID-19 vaccine. The wider study: Combined were second doses at about 4 or about 12 weeks. Regarding the study as a whole: Donors, mostly white British, included more females; clonal diversity was possibly underestimated. Spike regions recognized by vaccine-associated CD4 TCRs spanned the protein, led by 160-218 and 743-854. Repertoire samples came only from after the peak T cell response.

Of note for this clone: No antigen is known for it.

Assay: immunoSEQ multiplex PCR; the TCRdb copy retains only in-frame clones and omits some. Of 100,000 to 150,000 clones in the sample, roughly 90% were seen once. CDR3 size: 17 residues. V lost 2 bases and J lost 3, with 14 bases in between. Germline V CDR1 and CDR2: MNHNS, SASEGT. Here the sequenced sample was peripheral blood, taken on day 0 of AZD1222 vaccination. The V and J genes are TRBV6-1 and TRBJ2-6, with D possibly matching TRBD1 (6 bases). The source is an adult in good health. This CDR3 reads CASSEHIPGDGANVLTF. The DNA of the CDR3 is TGTGCCAGCAGTGAACACATACCAGGGGATGGGGCCAACGTCCTGACTTTC.